Below, 27 T cell receptor beta chains from the same sample are listed, as sequenced in a study of PD-L1 blockade in urothelial cancer. As for time point: pretreatment peripheral blood. Here immunoSEQ multiplex PCR was the method, and the copy in TCRdb shows in-frame clones only, minus some. The data hold about 47,000 clones, with 80% to 85% observed a single time. Sequencing used PBMCs, obtained around atezolizumab (anti-PD-L1) treatment. All receptors derive from a man aged 50 or older with urothelial cancer.

CDR3 protein: CALLRLAAGGYTF. The CDR3 DNA is TGTGCCTTGCTACGACTCGCGGCGGGTGGCTACACCTTC. The chain has TRBV30 and TRBJ1-2, with unresolved D. Trimming pared 7 bases from V and 7 bases from J, leaving 19 bases between. The CDR3 has 13 amino acids. In germline, CDR1 is GTSNPN, CDR2 SVGIG (reference sequence).

The chain is built from TRBV28 and TRBJ2-3, with TRBD2 matching over 16 bases. The CDR3 is 18 amino acids. V lost 6 bases to trimming and J lost 2 bases; unmatched junction nucleotides: 8. Germline V lookup: CDR1 MDHEN, CDR2 SYDVKM. CDR3 region: CASRPMGLAGGPTDTQYF. The DNA for the CDR3 is TGTGCCAGCAGGCCAATGGGACTAGCGGGAGGGCCCACAGATACGCAGTATTTT.

The rearrangement joins TRBV6-5 to TRBJ1-1; tentative D call: TRBD1 (6 bases). CDR3 length: 15 residues. V lost 8 bases, J lost 0 bases, and 16 bases lay in between. In germline, CDR1 is MNHEY, CDR2 SVGAGI. CDR3 nucleotide sequence: TGTGCCAGCTGTCGCCGACAGGTCATGAACACTGAAGCTTTCTTT. Translated: CASCRRQVMNTEAFF.

This clone was detected a few times. The chain joins TRBV10-2 to TRBJ2-7; D is unresolved. The ends were cut back, 8 bases at V and 0 bases at J, with 8 bases in the middle. The CDR3 spans 12 residues. Germline CDR1 reads WSHSY; CDR2 reads SAAADI. The CDR3 sequence is CASASASYEQYV. The CDR3 DNA reads TGCGCCAGCGCAAGCGCCTCCTACGAGCAGTACGTC.

J is TRBJ1-2 and V is TRBV5-1; D gene ambiguous. This CDR3 is built from 16 residues. The germline gives CDR1 SGHRS, CDR2 YFSETQ. V lost 4 bases, J lost 3 bases, and 19 bases lay in between. CDR3 sequence: CASSPAGPSTDYGYTF. The CDR3 coding sequence is TGCGCCAGCAGCCCGGCGGGCCCCTCAACTGACTATGGCTACACCTTC.

V is TRBV11-2 and J is TRBJ2-1, with TRBD2 matching over 11 bases. Per germline, CDR1 SGHAT and CDR2 FQNNGV. The J segment lost 8 bases and the V segment lost 1 base, leaving 7 bases of the junction unmatched. CDR3 size: 16 residues. CDR3 in DNA: TGTGCCAGCAGCTTAGGGCTAGCGGGAGGAGGCGATGAGCAGTTCTTC. It yields the protein CASSLGLAGGGDEQFF.

This clone was observed a single time. This chain uses TRBV13 with TRBJ2-3; 10 bases are a match to TRBD2. The CDR3 runs to 20 residues. Germline lookup yields CDR1 PRHDT and CDR2 FYEKMQ (reference sequence). Unmatched junction bases numbered 15, after V lost 3 bases and J lost 0 bases. CDR3 region: CASSLLDLWASGRSTDTQYF. In DNA form, the CDR3 reads TGTGCCAGCAGCTTGCTAGACCTTTGGGCTAGCGGGAGAAGCACAGATACGCAGTATTTT.

The V call is TRBV14, the J call TRBJ2-5, with D uncertain. The germline V and J ends were trimmed by 2 bases and 7 bases, with 17 bases remaining between them. The CDR3 totals 15 residues. The germline gives CDR1 SGHDN, CDR2 FVKESK. CDR3: CASSQTRPSGGTQYF. CDR3 nucleotides: TGTGCCAGCAGCCAAACCCGGCCCTCTGGCGGGACCCAGTACTTC.

The chain links TRBV18 to TRBJ1-2; 9 bases fit TRBD1. The CDR3 has 15 residues. In germline, CDR1 is KGHSH, CDR2 LQKENI. Trimming at V came to 6 bases and at J to 2 bases, leaving 7 bases not matched to a gene. The CDR3, as DNA: TGTGCCAGCTCCCTCACAGGGGGCAGCAACTATGGCTACACCTTC. This sequence encodes CASSLTGGSNYGYTF. Using reference TRBV18 and TRBJ1-2 for the parts outside the CDR3, the full variable domain is NAGVMQNPRHLVRRRGQEARLRCSPMKGHSHVYWYRQLPEEGLKFMVYLQKENIIDESGMPKERFSAEFPKEGPSILRIQQVVRGDSAAYFCASSLTGGSNYGYTFGSGTRLTVV.

This clone was recorded only once. The V and J genes are TRBV6-6 and TRBJ2-7, with D possibly matching TRBD1 (6 bases). This CDR3 region has 13 residues. Deletions cut 6 bases from V and 7 bases from J, with 16 bases between. Germline values: CDR1 MNHNY, CDR2 SVGAGI (reference sequence). CDR3 coding DNA: TGTGCCAGCAGCCCTATAAGCACAGGGGAGCAGTACGTC. It codes for CASSPISTGEQYV.

This clone was counted between two and nine times. The chain recombines TRBV5-6 with TRBJ1-2; D is uncertain. Germline V gives CDR1 SGHDT, CDR2 YYEEEE. Trimming stripped 5 bases from V and 5 bases from J, with 13 bases between. The CDR3 length is 13 residues. The CDR3 region has the DNA TGTGCCAGCAGTTCCGATGGGAGATATGGCTACACCTTC. This translates into CASSSDGRYGYTF. Supplemented by reference TRBV5-6 and TRBJ1-2, the full variable domain reads DAGVTQSPTHLIKTRGQQVTLRCSPKSGHDTVSWYQQALGQGPQFIFQYYEEEERQRGNFPDRFSGHQFPNYSSELNVNALLLGDSALYLCASSSDGRYGYTFGSGTRLTVV.

This rearrangement joins TRBV5-6 to TRBJ2-7; 8 bases are a match to TRBD2. The CDR3 length is 19 residues. J was trimmed by 1 base and V by 2 bases; bases with no gene match: 17. Germline assignment: CDR1 SGHDT and CDR2 YYEEEE. For the CDR3, the DNA is TGTGCCAGCAGCTTTGCTGCCAGCGACTTAGCGGGATCTTCCTACGAGCAGTACTTC. Its protein is CASSFAASDLAGSSYEQYF.

By sample share, this clone is medium-sized (0.01 to 0.1%). The gene calls are TRBV19 and TRBJ1-5; no clear D. Germline CDR1 is LNHDA and CDR2 is SQIVND (reference sequence). Trimming pared 4 bases from V and 6 bases from J, leaving 13 bases between. The CDR3 loop spans 14 amino acids. CDR3 in DNA: TGTGCCAGTAGTAGCCTCGGGGAGGGTCAGCCCCAGCATTTT. It encodes CASSSLGEGQPQHF.

This chain links TRBV5-1 with TRBJ1-1, with D perhaps matching TRBD1 (6 bases). Germline lookup yields CDR1 SGHRS and CDR2 YFSETQ. The V end was cut by 0 bases, the J end by 4 bases, with 10 bases between. The CDR3 has 14 residues. This CDR3 is CASSLGVRGTEAFF. CDR3 sequence (DNA): TGCGCCAGCAGCTTGGGTGTCAGGGGCACTGAAGCTTTCTTT.

The chain uses TRBV5-1 and TRBJ2-2, with TRBD2 as a possible D gene (6 bases). Trimming removed 2 bases at V and 3 bases at J, with 8 bases between. Germline V CDR1 and CDR2: SGHRS, YFSETQ. This CDR3 is 14 amino acids long. The CDR3 DNA reads TGCGCCAGCAGCTTCGGGACTTACACCGGGGAGCTGTTTTTT. Translated: CASSFGTYTGELFF.

A note on this clone: The sample contains more than one DNA sequence encoding this CDR3. This sequence joins TRBV18 and TRBJ2-3, with TRBD2 as a possible D gene (5 bases). The CDR3 is 15 residues long. Germline lookup yields CDR1 KGHSH and CDR2 LQKENI. The V end lost 1 base, the J end lost 3 bases, and 11 bases lay between the germline ends. In DNA, the CDR3 is TGTGCCAGCTCACCACTGGGGAGCGGAACAGATACGCAGTATTTT. Amino acids: CASSPLGSGTDTQYF.

The chain has TRBV2 and TRBJ1-1; D uncertain. Germline V gives CDR1 SNHLY, CDR2 FYNNEI. V was shortened by 2 bases and J by 8 bases, with 12 bases between the two germline ends. This CDR3 spans 13 amino acids. The CDR3 DNA is TGTGCCAGCAGTGAAACTGGGCGTCTAGAAGCTTTCTTT. Protein: CASSETGRLEAFF.

V and J are TRBV6-5 and TRBJ1-1; D not certain. The CDR3 runs 15 residues. Germline V gene lookup returns CDR1 MNHEY and CDR2 SVGAGI. Trimming took off 0 bases at V and 1 base at J, with 9 bases between the two ends. The CDR3 is CASSYSRASNTEAFF. In DNA form, the CDR3 reads TGTGCCAGCAGTTACTCGCGAGCCTCGAACACTGAAGCTTTCTTT.

This chain connects TRBV27 to TRBJ2-2; weak D call: TRBD2 (6 bases). This CDR3 comprises 16 residues. V lost 7 bases, J lost 4 bases, and 19 bases lay in between. The germline V gene encodes CDR1 MNHEY and CDR2 SMNVEV (reference sequence). CDR3 amino acids: CASNFGSRLVTGELFF. In nucleotides, the CDR3 is TGTGCCAGCAATTTCGGCAGCAGACTAGTCACCGGGGAGCTGTTTTTT.

The rearrangement uses TRBV7-9 and TRBJ2-3; possible D gene TRBD2, 5 bases. The CDR3 extends over 13 amino acids. With 0 bases removed from V and 9 bases from J, the gap between germline ends came to 10 bases. CDR1 SEHNR and CDR2 FQNEAQ come from the germline V gene (reference sequence). CDR3 sequence (DNA): TGTGCCAGCAGCTTAGCGGGAGACGGGACGCAGTATTTT. It codes for CASSLAGDGTQYF.

The chain links TRBV6-5 to TRBJ2-2; no clear D gene. CDR3 length: 16 residues. Trimming cost V 0 bases and J 6 bases, with 14 bases left between them. Looked up from germline, CDR1 is MNHEY and CDR2 is SVGAGI. The CDR3 is CASSYSNSFGAGELFF. DNA for the CDR3: TGTGCCAGCAGTTACTCAAACAGCTTTGGCGCCGGGGAGCTGTTTTTT.

The chain carries TRBV7-2 and TRBJ2-2; 9 bases fit TRBD1. This CDR3 is 14 amino acids long. Looked up from germline, CDR1 is SGHTA and CDR2 is FQGNSA. The V segment lost 6 bases and the J segment 3 bases; nucleotides outside the gene matches: 2. CDR3 in DNA: TGTGCCAGCAGTGGACAGGGGTACACCGGGGAGCTGTTTTTT. Protein: CASSGQGYTGELFF. Based on the CDR3 plus reference TRBV7-2 and TRBJ2-2, the full variable domain is GAGVSQSPSNKVTEKGKDVELRCDPISGHTALYWYRQSLGQGLEFLIYFQGNSAPDKSGLPSDRFSAERTGGSVSTLTIQRTQQEDSAVYLCASSGQGYTGELFFGEGSRLTVL.

This clone was observed a handful of times. The chain recombines TRBV28 with TRBJ1-2; maybe TRBD1 (5 bases). The V end was cut by 7 bases, the J end by 6 bases, with 15 bases between. Germline V CDR1 and CDR2: MDHEN, SYDVKM. The CDR3 is made up of 13 amino acids. This CDR3 is CASIQWGVNGYTF. CDR3 coding DNA: TGTGCCAGCATCCAGTGGGGGGTGAATGGCTACACCTTC.

This clone appeared a single time. The chain has TRBV13 and TRBJ2-7, with TRBD2 identical over 8 bases. CDR1 and CDR2 (germline): PRHDT, FYEKMQ (reference sequence). The CDR3 runs to 15 residues. V lost 5 bases to trimming and J lost 4 bases; unmatched junction nucleotides: 10. Here the CDR3 DNA reads TGTGCCAGCAGCGGTCCAGCGGGAGTAGGTTACGAGCAGTACTTC. Amino acid sequence: CASSGPAGVGYEQYF.

This sequence joins TRBV19 and TRBJ1-2; D is unclear. The germline CDR1 and CDR2 sequences are LNHDA and SQIVND (reference sequence). Trimming took off 2 bases at V and 6 bases at J, with 16 bases between the two ends. The CDR3 runs 15 residues. The CDR3: CASSITPGGLDGYTF. The CDR3 bases are TGTGCCAGTAGTATAACCCCGGGAGGGTTGGATGGCTACACCTTC. Combining the CDR3 with reference TRBV19 and TRBJ1-2 gives the whole variable domain DGGITQSPKYLFRKEGQNVTLSCEQNLNHDAMYWYRQDPGQGLRLIYYSQIVNDFQKGDIAEGYSVSREKKESFPLTVTSAQKNPTAFYLCASSITPGGLDGYTFGSGTRLTVV.

Only a few counts were recorded for this clone. The DNA for the CDR3 is TGTGCCAGCAGCTTAGGGCCCGGGGGCAATGAGCAGTTCTTC. Its translation: CASSLGPGGNEQFF. This sequence joins TRBV7-2 and TRBJ2-1, with D perhaps matching TRBD2 (6 bases). V was cut by 1 base and J by 6 bases, with 10 bases left in between. The CDR3 extends over 14 amino acids. Germline-derived CDR1 and CDR2 are SGHTA and FQGNSA.

The CDR3 region has the DNA TGTGCCAGCAGCTTAGGAGGTGGGGGACAGGGGAATCAGCCCCAGCATTTT. Protein sequence: CASSLGGGGQGNQPQHF. The chain links TRBV7-6 to TRBJ1-5; TRBD1 matches at 10 bases. Unmatched junction bases numbered 7, after V lost 1 base and J lost 4 bases. This CDR3 has 17 amino acids. The germline V gene encodes CDR1 SGHVS and CDR2 FNYEAQ. Filled out from reference TRBV7-6 and TRBJ1-5, the complete variable domain reads GAGVSQSPRYKVTKRGQDVALRCDPISGHVSLYWYRQALGQGPEFLTYFNYEAQQDKSGLPNDRFSAERPEGSISTLTIQRTEQRDSAMYRCASSLGGGGQGNQPQHFGDGTRLSIL.